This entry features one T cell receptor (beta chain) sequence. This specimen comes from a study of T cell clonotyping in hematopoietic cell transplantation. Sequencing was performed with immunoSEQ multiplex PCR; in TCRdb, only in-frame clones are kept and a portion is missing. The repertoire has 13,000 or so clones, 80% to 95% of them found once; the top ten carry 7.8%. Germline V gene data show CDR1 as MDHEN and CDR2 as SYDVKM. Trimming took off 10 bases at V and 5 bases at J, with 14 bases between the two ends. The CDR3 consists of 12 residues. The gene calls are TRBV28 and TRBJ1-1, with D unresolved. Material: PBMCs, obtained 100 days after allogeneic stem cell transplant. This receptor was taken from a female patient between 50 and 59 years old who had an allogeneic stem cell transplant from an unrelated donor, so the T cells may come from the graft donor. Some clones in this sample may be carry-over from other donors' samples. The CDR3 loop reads CATQYLVTEAFF. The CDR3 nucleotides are TGTGCCACCCAATATCTGGTTACTGAAGCTTTCTTT.